Following are 10 T cell receptor beta chains from one sample sequenced in a study of blood T cell repertoires in COVID-19. Sequencing was performed with immunoSEQ multiplex PCR; in TCRdb, only in-frame clones are kept and a portion is missing. The table shows about 180,000 clones, with roughly 82% occurring only once. The specimen was PBMCs or T cells enriched from blood (not recorded which). The receptors derive from a woman in her twenties or thirties who had recovered from COVID-19.

This sequence joins TRBV4-2 and TRBJ1-1; tentative D call: TRBD1 (5 bases). Between the trimmed V and J ends, which lost 1 base and 4 bases, there was a span of 13 bases. The CDR3 has 15 amino acids. Per the germline V gene, CDR1 is LGHNA and CDR2 is YNFKEQ. This CDR3 reads CASSQAGRGGTEAFF. As DNA, the CDR3 is TGTGCCAGCAGCCAAGCGGGGCGGGGGGGCACTGAAGCTTTCTTT.

This clone was seen only once. The CDR3 nucleotides read TGTGCCAGCAGCTTGGACTTCTCCCGCGAAGCTTTCTTT. Translating it yields CASSLDFSREAFF. J is TRBJ1-1 and V is TRBV11-3; D not certain. Germline CDR1 is SGHNT and CDR2 is YENEEA. Between the trimmed V and J ends, which lost 3 bases and 8 bases, there was a span of 13 bases. The CDR3 is 13 residues long.

This sequence joins TRBV5-1 and TRBJ2-1; TRBD2 matches 13 bases. Germline assignment: CDR1 SGHRS and CDR2 YFSETQ. The CDR3 loop spans 16 amino acids. Trimming took 4 bases from V and 6 from J; bases not matched to a gene: 7. CDR3: CASSAAGTSGVNEQFF. For the CDR3, the DNA is TGCGCCAGCAGCGCGGCCGGGACTAGCGGGGTCAATGAGCAGTTCTTC.

This chain connects TRBV4-1 to TRBJ1-1, with 10 bases that match TRBD1. The CDR3 has 15 amino acids. V lost 5 bases to trimming and J lost 6 bases; unmatched junction nucleotides: 9. Germline-derived CDR1 and CDR2 are MGHRA and YSYEKL. CDR3 nucleotides: TGCGCCAGCAGCACGGAAGGACAGGGGGTCTCTGAAGCTTTCTTT. Translated, it gives CASSTEGQGVSEAFF.

The chain couples TRBV5-5 to TRBJ2-5; 8 nucleotides align to TRBD1. This CDR3 is 16 amino acids long. Germline CDR1 reads SGHKS; CDR2 reads YYEKEE (reference sequence). The ends lost 4 bases at V and 5 bases at J; junction bases unmatched: 13. DNA for the CDR3: TGTGCCAGCAGCCCAACCGGACAGGGAAAGTGGGAGACCCAGTACTTC. Protein: CASSPTGQGKWETQYF.

This clone was observed a handful of times. The chain couples TRBV30 to TRBJ1-6; the match to TRBD1 covers 8 bases. The CDR3 contains 14 residues. Germline values: CDR1 GTSNPN, CDR2 SVGIG (reference sequence). With 1 base clipped from V and 11 bases from J, the junction kept 7 bases outside the gene matches. The CDR3 is CAWSGGQAGAPLHF. DNA of the CDR3: TGTGCCTGGAGTGGGGGACAGGCCGGGGCACCCCTCCACTTT.

The chain links TRBV28 to TRBJ2-7, with 8 nucleotides matching TRBD2. This CDR3 region has 13 residues. Germline CDR1 and CDR2: MDHEN and SYDVKM. V was clipped by 1 base and J by 7 bases; unmatched bases: 3. CDR3 nucleotides: TGTGCCAGCAGTTTATACGGGAGGGGGGAGCAGTACTTC. Protein: CASSLYGRGEQYF.

The chain recombines TRBV2 with TRBJ2-7, with 8 bases lining up with TRBD2. CDR1 and CDR2 from the germline V gene are SNHLY and FYNNEI. This CDR3 has 15 residues. The V and J ends lost 8 bases and 4 bases, in that order; junction bases with no gene match: 13. The CDR3: CASLIVAGTSYEQYF. CDR3 sequence (DNA): TGTGCCAGCCTAATAGTCGCCGGGACTAGTTACGAGCAGTACTTC.

This chain links TRBV2 with TRBJ1-2; D might be TRBD1 (6 bases). In germline, CDR1 is SNHLY, CDR2 FYNNEI. Between the trimmed V and J ends, which lost 4 bases and 2 bases, there was a span of 23 bases. The CDR3 is made up of 18 amino acids. The CDR3 loop is CASSGGRQGNERNYGYTF. The CDR3 nucleotides read TGTGCCAGCAGTGGAGGTCGCCAGGGGAATGAGAGGAACTATGGCTACACCTTC.

The chain is built from TRBV28 and TRBJ2-5; D may be TRBD2 (6 bases). Deletions cut 7 bases from V and 5 bases from J, with 23 bases between. Germline V CDR1 and CDR2: MDHEN, SYDVKM. The CDR3 contains 16 residues. The CDR3 loop is CASTPRSSGRWETQYF. CDR3 sequence (DNA): TGTGCCAGCACCCCACGGTCATCCGGGAGATGGGAGACCCAGTACTTC.